Listed below are T cell receptor beta chains from one sample, sequenced in a study of T cells in localized non-small cell lung cancer. TCRdb's table, derived via immunoSEQ multiplex PCR, lists solely in-frame clones and lacks some. The sample holds tens of thousands of clones, 88% seen once. Source: peripheral blood, taken before any cancer treatment. The receptors stem from a woman aged 35 to 75 with stage I squamous cell lung carcinoma. The CDR3 runs from the conserved cysteine through the conserved F or W. The D gene is left open where the match is weak. For some rows the clone size is stated as once, few or many, or as a class when expanded; others skip it.

v_call: TRBV2
d_call: NA
cdr3_length: 15
clone_size: NA
j_call: TRBJ2-2
cdr3_aa: CASSEGSTNTGELFF
cdr3_nt: TGTGCCAGCAGTGAGGGCAGTACAAACACCGGGGAGCTGTTTTTT

v_call: TRBV9
d_call: NA
cdr3_length: 15
clone_size: NA
j_call: TRBJ2-1
cdr3_aa: CASSARDISYNEQFF
cdr3_nt: TGTGCCAGCAGCGCCCGGGACATATCCTACAATGAGCAGTTCTTC

v_call: TRBV6-1
d_call: TRBD1
cdr3_length: 15
clone_size: once
j_call: TRBJ2-7
cdr3_aa: CASIDGTGGKYEQYF
cdr3_nt: TGTGCCAGCATCGACGGGACAGGGGGCAAGTACGAGCAGTACTTC

v_call: TRBV15
d_call: TRBD1
cdr3_length: 17
clone_size: NA
j_call: TRBJ1-3
cdr3_aa: CATSRGRQGAAGNTIYF
cdr3_nt: TGTGCCACCAGCAGAGGTCGACAGGGGGCTGCTGGAAACACCATATATTTT

v_call: TRBV5-1
d_call: TRBD1
cdr3_length: 15
clone_size: NA
j_call: TRBJ1-3
cdr3_aa: CASSPTRGPGNTIYF
cdr3_nt: TGCGCCAGCAGCCCAACAAGGGGGCCTGGAAACACCATATATTTT

v_call: TRBV5-4
d_call: NA
cdr3_length: 15
clone_size: NA
j_call: TRBJ1-3
cdr3_aa: CASSLDRVPGNTIYF
cdr3_nt: TGTGCCAGCAGCTTGGATCGGGTACCTGGAAACACCATATATTTT

v_call: TRBV9
d_call: NA
cdr3_length: 13
clone_size: once
j_call: TRBJ1-2
cdr3_aa: CASSDPGPPGYTF
cdr3_nt: TGTGCCAGCAGCGATCCAGGGCCCCCTGGCTACACCTTC

v_call: TRBV6-6
d_call: TRBD1
cdr3_length: 14
clone_size: NA
j_call: TRBJ1-2
cdr3_aa: CASVLTGGEVGYTF
cdr3_nt: TGTGCCAGCGTTCTAACAGGGGGCGAAGTTGGCTACACCTTC

v_call: TRBV10-3
d_call: NA
cdr3_length: 13
clone_size: large
j_call: TRBJ1-2
cdr3_aa: CAINQDRNYGYTF
cdr3_nt: TGTGCCATCAACCAAGACCGTAACTATGGCTACACCTTC

v_call: TRBV9
d_call: NA
cdr3_length: 15
clone_size: NA
j_call: TRBJ1-1
cdr3_aa: CASSVGDPTDPEAFF
cdr3_nt: TGTGCCAGCAGCGTAGGGGATCCCACGGACCCTGAAGCTTTCTTT

v_call: TRBV7-2
d_call: TRBD1
cdr3_length: 14
clone_size: once
j_call: TRBJ2-3
cdr3_aa: CASSFKTGRDTQYF
cdr3_nt: TGTGCCAGCAGCTTTAAGACAGGGCGCGATACGCAGTATTTT

v_call: TRBV5-1
d_call: TRBD2
cdr3_length: 17
clone_size: NA
j_call: TRBJ2-3
cdr3_aa: CASSTTGTSGGTDTQYF
cdr3_nt: TGCGCCAGCAGCACAACCGGGACTAGCGGGGGCACAGATACGCAGTATTTT

v_call: TRBV4-2
d_call: TRBD1
cdr3_length: 17
clone_size: NA
j_call: TRBJ1-5
cdr3_aa: CASSQEVGGQSNQPQHF
cdr3_nt: TGTGCCAGCAGCCAAGAAGTGGGGGGACAGAGCAATCAGCCCCAGCATTTT

v_call: TRBV5-6
d_call: TRBD1
cdr3_length: 14
clone_size: NA
j_call: TRBJ1-2
cdr3_aa: CASSKQDRAYGYTF
cdr3_nt: TGTGCCAGCAGCAAACAGGACAGGGCCTATGGCTACACCTTC

v_call: TRBV2
d_call: NA
cdr3_length: 13
clone_size: NA
j_call: TRBJ1-2
cdr3_aa: CASSERGRGGYTF
cdr3_nt: TGTGCCAGCAGTGAAAGGGGGAGGGGTGGCTACACCTTC

v_call: TRBV30
d_call: TRBD1
cdr3_length: 15
clone_size: NA
j_call: TRBJ1-5
cdr3_aa: CAWTSGQGVHQPQHF
cdr3_nt: TGTGCCTGGACCTCAGGACAGGGGGTTCATCAGCCCCAGCATTTT

v_call: TRBV2
d_call: NA
cdr3_length: 14
clone_size: NA
j_call: TRBJ2-1
cdr3_aa: CASSDRIRLNEQFF
cdr3_nt: TGTGCCAGCAGTGACCGGATTCGCTTGAATGAGCAGTTCTTC

v_call: TRBV13
d_call: TRBD2
cdr3_length: 17
clone_size: NA
j_call: TRBJ2-5
cdr3_aa: CASSQALTSGGQETQYF
cdr3_nt: TGTGCCAGCAGCCAGGCCCTTACTAGCGGGGGGCAAGAGACCCAGTACTTC

v_call: TRBV2
d_call: NA
cdr3_length: 13
clone_size: NA
j_call: TRBJ1-2
cdr3_aa: CASIRSPGGGYTF
cdr3_nt: TGTGCCAGCATCCGATCCCCCGGAGGTGGCTACACCTTC

v_call: TRBV19
d_call: TRBD1
cdr3_length: 13
clone_size: NA
j_call: TRBJ1-3
cdr3_aa: CASRTGTGNTIYF
cdr3_nt: TGTGCCAGTCGGACAGGGACTGGAAACACCATATATTTT

v_call: TRBV6-5
d_call: NA
cdr3_length: 16
clone_size: few
j_call: TRBJ1-6
cdr3_aa: CASSYSWKAPNSPLHF
cdr3_nt: TGTGCCAGCAGTTACTCCTGGAAGGCTCCTAATTCACCCCTCCACTTT

v_call: TRBV10-3
d_call: NA
cdr3_length: 13
clone_size: NA
j_call: TRBJ1-5
cdr3_aa: CAIGQGSNQPQHF
cdr3_nt: TGTGCCATCGGGCAGGGAAGCAATCAGCCCCAGCATTTT

v_call: TRBV28
d_call: NA
cdr3_length: 16
clone_size: NA
j_call: TRBJ2-2
cdr3_aa: CASSPGGVGRTGELFF
cdr3_nt: TGTGCCAGCAGCCCTGGAGGGGTCGGTCGGACCGGGGAGCTGTTTTTT

v_call: TRBV2
d_call: NA
cdr3_length: 14
clone_size: NA
j_call: TRBJ1-1
cdr3_aa: CASSEALTTTEAFF
cdr3_nt: TGTGCCAGCAGTGAAGCTTTGACGACCACTGAAGCTTTCTTT

v_call: TRBV19
d_call: NA
cdr3_length: 16
clone_size: NA
j_call: TRBJ1-2
cdr3_aa: CASNQNGGTLNYGYTF
cdr3_nt: TGTGCCAGTAATCAGAACGGGGGAACCCTTAACTATGGCTACACCTTC

v_call: TRBV19
d_call: NA
cdr3_length: 13
clone_size: NA
j_call: TRBJ1-2
cdr3_aa: CATSWQGSYGYTF
cdr3_nt: TGTGCCACCTCTTGGCAGGGATCCTATGGCTACACCTTC

v_call: TRBV10-1
d_call: NA
cdr3_length: 12
clone_size: once
j_call: TRBJ2-2
cdr3_aa: CASSPSSGELFF
cdr3_nt: TGCGCCAGCAGCCCGTCATCCGGGGAGCTGTTTTTT

v_call: TRBV9
d_call: NA
cdr3_length: 16
clone_size: NA
j_call: TRBJ2-6
cdr3_aa: CASSVGFSSGANVLTF
cdr3_nt: TGTGCCAGCAGCGTAGGTTTCAGCTCTGGGGCCAACGTCCTGACTTTC

v_call: TRBV5-4
d_call: NA
cdr3_length: 14
clone_size: NA
j_call: TRBJ1-2
cdr3_aa: CASSVDTSNYGYTF
cdr3_nt: TGTGCCAGCAGCGTGGACACCTCTAACTATGGCTACACCTTC